This entry describes one T cell receptor (beta chain). The data stem from a study of blood T cells in healthy people across ages. Each sample had at least 6.5 million PBMCs isolated. The CDR3 spans 13 residues. The J segment lost 0 bases and the V segment lost 10 bases, leaving 5 bases of the junction unmatched. The germline CDR1 and CDR2 sequences are SNHLY and FYNNEI. Then a second PCR, running about 6 to 11 cycles, was carried out with a sample-barcoded 5' primer and a J-beta primer mix. TCRdb itself ran the 5' RACE reads through MiXCR, one entry per CDR3 protein. The table lists under 2,000,000 distinct CDR3 sequences, 40% to 55% of them singletons.

The origin of this receptor is a woman aged 40 to 49 in good health. The rearrangement uses TRBV2 and TRBJ1-2, with 7 bases that match TRBD1. Sequencing was performed on blood. The CDR3 coding sequence is TGTGCCACGGCTGACAGGGCTAACTATGGCTACACCTTC. It translates to CATADRANYGYTF.